This T cell receptor beta chain stems from a study of OX40 agonist ivuxolimab in advanced cancers. The wider study: Ivuxolimab, an agonistic anti-OX40 (CD134) antibody, was given to patients. Regarding the study as a whole: Both CD4+ and CD8+ T cell populations in blood had undergone clonal expansion by week 6 at 0.1 to 3.0 mg/kg.

Germline CDR1 is MGHRA and CDR2 is YSYEKL. This CDR3 has 15 residues. Deletions cut 0 bases from V and 8 bases from J, with 11 bases between. This clone has more than one count but fewer than ten. Its antigen is currently unknown. The method was immunoSEQ multiplex PCR; TCRdb's version includes in-frame clones alone and lacks a portion of them. This table has about 49,000 clones, less than 90% appearing once. The clonotype comes from an adult with an advanced solid tumor such as melanoma, head and neck, liver or kidney cancer. The chain is built from TRBV4-1 and TRBJ1-6; D gene uncertain. The sequencing used CD4+ or CD8+ T cells sorted from blood, collected in a trial of the OX40 agonist ivuxolimab. The CDR3: CASSQEPGEYSPLHF. The CDR3 DNA follows: TGCGCCAGCAGCCAAGAACCCGGGGAATATTCACCCCTCCACTTT.